Following are 4 T cell receptor beta chains from one sample sequenced in a study of blood T cell repertoires in COVID-19. Some clones are missing from TCRdb's copy, which holds only in-frame ones; the method was immunoSEQ multiplex PCR. The repertoire includes about 340,000 clones, around 83% of them detected once, and under 3% sits in the top ten. Material: peripheral blood. These TCRs come from a young man with active or convalescent COVID-19.

The V gene is TRBV7-8, the J gene TRBJ1-4; 8 bases map to TRBD1. With 1 base clipped from V and 7 bases from J, the junction kept 11 bases outside the gene matches. There are 17 residues in the CDR3. From germline, CDR1 is SGHVS and CDR2 FQNEAQ. CDR3 sequence (DNA): TGTGCCAGCAGCTTAGGGCTGGGGTCAGGGGGCTCTGAAAAACTGTTTTTT. This gives the protein CASSLGLGSGGSEKLFF.

The rearrangement links TRBV5-4 to TRBJ2-7; D possibly corresponds to TRBD1 (6 bases). The CDR3 sequence is 16 residues long. Germline CDR1 SGHNT, CDR2 YYREEE (reference sequence). Trimming stripped 3 bases from V and 4 bases from J, with 20 bases between. This chain's CDR3 is CASSSRKGVGLYEQYF. The CDR3 DNA reads TGTGCCAGCAGCTCTCGGAAGGGGGTAGGATTGTACGAGCAGTACTTC.

This clone was counted between two and nine times. The chain joins TRBV7-9 to TRBJ2-7, with 8 nucleotides matching TRBD1. Trimming took 8 bases from V and 4 from J; bases not matched to a gene: 1. This CDR3 has 11 residues. Germline values: CDR1 SEHNR, CDR2 FQNEAQ (reference sequence). Here the CDR3 DNA reads TGTGCCAGCGACAGGGGATACGAGCAGTACTTC. It yields the protein CASDRGYEQYF.

The J gene is TRBJ1-4, the V gene TRBV10-3; D is possibly TRBD1 (5 bases). The V end was cut by 8 bases, the J end by 0 bases, with 13 bases between. This CDR3 region has 15 residues. Germline lookup yields CDR1 ENHRY and CDR2 SYGVKD. The CDR3 loop is CAISGQGTTNEKLFF. CDR3 DNA: TGTGCCATCTCCGGCCAGGGAACAACTAATGAAAAACTGTTTTTT.